This T cell receptor (beta chain) stems from a study of human versus mouse CDR3 diversity and MHC coevolution. Germline V CDR1 and CDR2: LNHDA, SQIVND (reference sequence). V gave up 3 bases and J gave up 0 bases, with 11 bases separating them. The CDR3 contains 15 residues. Study-level points and caveats: Compared with mice, human CDR3s carried more deletions and insertions on average.

Concerning this clone itself: What it binds is not known.

Here immunoSEQ multiplex PCR was the method, and the copy in TCRdb shows in-frame clones only, minus some. Found here are about 81,000 clones, roughly 93% of them singletons; the top ten hold 1.1% to 1.5%. The TCR originated in a person between 25 and 70 years old in good health. The V call is TRBV19, the J call TRBJ1-1; no firm D call. Sequencing was performed on naive CD4+ T cells from blood. As to subset: CD45RO-negative CD62L-positive naive CD4 T cells. CDR3 in amino acids: CASSIVRVMNTEAFF. CDR3 sequence (DNA): TGTGCCAGTAGTATCGTGAGGGTTATGAACACTGAAGCTTTCTTT.